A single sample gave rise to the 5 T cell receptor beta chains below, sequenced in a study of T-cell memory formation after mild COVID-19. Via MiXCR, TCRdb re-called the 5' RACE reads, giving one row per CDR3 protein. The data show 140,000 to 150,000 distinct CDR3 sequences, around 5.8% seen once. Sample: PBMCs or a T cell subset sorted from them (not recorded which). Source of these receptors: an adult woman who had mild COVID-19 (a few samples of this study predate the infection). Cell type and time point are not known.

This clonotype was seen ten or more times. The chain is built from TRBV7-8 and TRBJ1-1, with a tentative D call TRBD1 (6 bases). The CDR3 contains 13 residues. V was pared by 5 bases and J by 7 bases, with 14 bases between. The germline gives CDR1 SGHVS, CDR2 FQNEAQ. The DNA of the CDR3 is TGTGCCAGCAGCCACGGGACATTCGTTGAAGCTTTCTTT. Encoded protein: CASSHGTFVEAFF.

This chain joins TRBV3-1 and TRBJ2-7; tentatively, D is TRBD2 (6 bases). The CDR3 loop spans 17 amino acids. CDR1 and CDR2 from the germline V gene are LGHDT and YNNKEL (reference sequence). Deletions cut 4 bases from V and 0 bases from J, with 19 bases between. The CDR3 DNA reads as TGTGCCAGCAGCCCCCTTGGGAGGCGACACAGCTCCTACGAGCAGTACTTC. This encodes CASSPLGRRHSSYEQYF.

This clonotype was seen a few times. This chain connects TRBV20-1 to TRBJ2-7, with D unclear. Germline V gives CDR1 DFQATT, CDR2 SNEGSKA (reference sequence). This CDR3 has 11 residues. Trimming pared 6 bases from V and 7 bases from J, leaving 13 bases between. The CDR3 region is CSAPELSEQYF. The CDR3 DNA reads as TGCAGTGCCCCCGAATTGTCTGAGCAGTACTTC.

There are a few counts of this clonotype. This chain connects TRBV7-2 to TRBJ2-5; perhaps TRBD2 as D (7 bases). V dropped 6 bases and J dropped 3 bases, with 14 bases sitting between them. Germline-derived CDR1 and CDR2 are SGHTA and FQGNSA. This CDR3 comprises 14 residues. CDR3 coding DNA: TGTGCCAGCAGATATAGGGGGGGGGAAGAGACCCAGTACTTC. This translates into CASRYRGGEETQYF.

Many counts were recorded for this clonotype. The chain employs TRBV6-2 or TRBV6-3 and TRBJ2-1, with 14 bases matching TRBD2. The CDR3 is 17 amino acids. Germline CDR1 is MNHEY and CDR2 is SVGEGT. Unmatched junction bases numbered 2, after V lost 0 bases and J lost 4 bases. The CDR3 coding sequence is TGTGCCAGCAGTTACTCGGGACTAGCGGGAGTGTACAATGAGCAGTTCTTC. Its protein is CASSYSGLAGVYNEQFF.